This entry describes one TCR beta chain. This record belongs to a study of blood T cell repertoires in COVID-19. Study details: COVID-19 samples collected from the United States, Italy and Spain covered acute and convalescent phases. PBMCs, B-cell-depleted T cells, or T cells provided the cDNA or gDNA that made up the material.

In the authors' methods: Estimates of nucleated cell counts were drawn from the amplification of reference gene primers. Method: immunoSEQ multiplex PCR; TCRdb's copy keeps in-frame clones and lacks some. The V and J calls and the clone size are those of that table, but D and trimming were determined from the DNA. The table has about 240,000 clones, roughly 86% seen once; the top ten hold 12%. The sample taken for sequencing was peripheral blood. This receptor was identified in a man older than 75 with acute or convalescent COVID-19.

CDR3 sequence (DNA): TGTGCCAGTAGTAAGCGTCCCGGACAGGGGGTTGAAGCTTTCTTT. Translating it yields CASSKRPGQGVEAFF. This chain links TRBV19 with TRBJ1-1, with 10 bases identical to TRBD1. The CDR3 has 15 residues. Per germline, CDR1 LNHDA and CDR2 SQIVND (reference sequence). V shed 4 bases, J shed 7 bases, and the junction held 9 bases outside the gene matches.